This T cell receptor beta chain was observed in a study of CD8 T cells in ankylosing spondylitis. Study-level findings and limits: It appeared that ankylosing spondylitis blood was characterized by a TCR beta motif of roughly 8 highly homologous variants.

This clonotype was seen a few times. As yet, its antigen is unknown. After removal of 3 bases from V and 0 bases from J, the junction contained 11 bases not matched to a gene. Germline CDR1 is LNHDA and CDR2 is SQIVND (reference sequence). There are 18 residues in the CDR3. In TCRdb, the 5' RACE reads were re-called with MiXCR into one record per CDR3 protein. The sample lists 700,000 to 850,000 distinct CDR3 sequences, roughly 12% occurring once. The V and J genes are TRBV19 and TRBJ2-1; 7 positions agree with TRBD2. The specimen was blood, either unsorted or a sorted T cell fraction (not recorded which). The source is a male donor with ankylosing spondylitis. The CDR3 DNA reads as TGTGCCAGTAGTATTGGTCTAGCGGAGAAAAGCTCCTACAATGAGCAGTTCTTC. It codes for CASSIGLAEKSSYNEQFF.